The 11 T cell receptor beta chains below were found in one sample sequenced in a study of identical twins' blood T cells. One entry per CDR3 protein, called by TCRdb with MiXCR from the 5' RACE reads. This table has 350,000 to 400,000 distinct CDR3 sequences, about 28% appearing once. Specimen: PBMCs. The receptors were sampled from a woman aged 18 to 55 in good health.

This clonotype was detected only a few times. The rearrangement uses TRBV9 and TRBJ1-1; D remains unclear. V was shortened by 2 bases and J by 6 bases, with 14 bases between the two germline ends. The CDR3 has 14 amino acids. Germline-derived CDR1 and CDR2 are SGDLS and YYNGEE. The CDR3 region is CASSVAPLGAEAFF. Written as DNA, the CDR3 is TGTGCCAGCAGCGTTGCTCCTCTGGGCGCTGAAGCTTTCTTT.

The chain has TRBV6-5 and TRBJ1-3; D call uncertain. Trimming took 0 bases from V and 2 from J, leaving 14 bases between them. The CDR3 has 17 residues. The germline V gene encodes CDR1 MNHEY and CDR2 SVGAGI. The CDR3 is CASSYSSLAVAGNTIYF. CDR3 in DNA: TGTGCCAGCAGTTACTCGAGTCTGGCAGTGGCTGGAAACACCATATATTTT.

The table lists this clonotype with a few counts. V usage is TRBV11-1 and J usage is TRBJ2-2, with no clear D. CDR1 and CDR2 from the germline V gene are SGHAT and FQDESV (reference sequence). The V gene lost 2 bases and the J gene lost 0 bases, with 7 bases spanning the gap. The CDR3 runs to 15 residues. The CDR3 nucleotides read TGTGCCAGCAGCTTACAGTACGCGAACACCGGGGAGCTGTTTTTT. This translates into CASSLQYANTGELFF.

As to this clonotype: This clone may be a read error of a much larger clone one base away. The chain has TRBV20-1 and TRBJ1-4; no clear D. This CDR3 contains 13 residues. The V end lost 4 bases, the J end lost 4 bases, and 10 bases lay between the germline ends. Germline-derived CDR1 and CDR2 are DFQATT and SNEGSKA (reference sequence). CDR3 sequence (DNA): TGCAGTGCTATCTACGGCCTTAATGAAAAACTGTTTTTT. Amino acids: CSAIYGLNEKLFF.

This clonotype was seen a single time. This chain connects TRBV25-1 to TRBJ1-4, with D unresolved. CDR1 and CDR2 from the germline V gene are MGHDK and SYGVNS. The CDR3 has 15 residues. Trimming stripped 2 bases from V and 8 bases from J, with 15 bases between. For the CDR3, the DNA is TGTGCCAGCAGTGAACCCCTGGCCCCACGGGAAAAACTGTTTTTT. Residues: CASSEPLAPREKLFF. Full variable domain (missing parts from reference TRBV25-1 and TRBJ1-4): EADIYQTPRYLVIGTGKKITLECSQTMGHDKMYWYQQDPGMELHLIHYSYGVNSTEKGDLSSESTVSRIRTEHFPLTLESARPSHTSQYLCASSEPLAPREKLFFGSGTQLSVL.

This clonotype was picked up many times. CDR3 DNA: TGTGCCAGCAGCACGGACTATGGCTACACCTTC. It translates to CASSTDYGYTF. This chain joins TRBV5-6 and TRBJ1-2; D is unclear. V was cut by 4 bases and J by 3 bases, with 4 bases left in between. The CDR3 loop spans 11 amino acids. Per the germline V gene, CDR1 is SGHDT and CDR2 is YYEEEE. The whole variable domain, filled in from reference TRBV5-6 and TRBJ1-2, reads DAGVTQSPTHLIKTRGQQVTLRCSPKSGHDTVSWYQQALGQGPQFIFQYYEEEERQRGNFPDRFSGHQFPNYSSELNVNALLLGDSALYLCASSTDYGYTFGSGTRLTVV.

CDR3 sequence reads: CATSVDGLSGELFF. For the CDR3, the DNA is TGTGCCACCAGTGTGGATGGTCTTTCCGGGGAGCTGTTTTTT. The chain links TRBV24-1 to TRBJ2-2; D remains unclear. Per germline, CDR1 KGHDR and CDR2 SFDVKD. V lost 5 bases and J 6 bases, leaving 12 bases between the germline ends. The CDR3 contains 14 residues.

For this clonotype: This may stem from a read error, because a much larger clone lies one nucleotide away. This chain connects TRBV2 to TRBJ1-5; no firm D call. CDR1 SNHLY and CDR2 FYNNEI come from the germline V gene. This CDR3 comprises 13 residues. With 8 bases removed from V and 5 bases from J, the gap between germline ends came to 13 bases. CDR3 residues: CASSEGDDQPQHF. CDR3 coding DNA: TGTGCCAGCTCCGAGGGAGACGATCAGCCCCAGCATTTT. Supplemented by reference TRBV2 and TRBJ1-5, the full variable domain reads EPEVTQTPSHQVTQMGQEVILRCVPISNHLYFYWYRQILGQKVEFLVSFYNNEISEKSEIFDDQFSVERPDGSNFTLKIRSTKLEDSAMYFCASSEGDDQPQHFGDGTRLSIL.

DNA for the CDR3: TGTGCCAGCAGCCGAGCGGGGCAAGAGACCCAGTACTTC. Translated: CASSRAGQETQYF. V is TRBV3-1 and J is TRBJ2-5; 7 nucleotides match TRBD2. The CDR3 is made up of 13 amino acids. V lost 4 bases and J lost 2; bases outside the gene matches: 1. Germline CDR1 is LGHDT and CDR2 is YNNKEL (reference sequence).

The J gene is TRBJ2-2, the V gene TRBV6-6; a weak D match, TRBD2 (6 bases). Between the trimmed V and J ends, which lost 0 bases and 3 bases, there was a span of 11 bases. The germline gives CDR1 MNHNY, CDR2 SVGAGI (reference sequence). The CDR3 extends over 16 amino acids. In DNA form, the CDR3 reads TGTGCCAGCAGTTACTCGTCTAGCGTCGACACCGGGGAGCTGTTTTTT. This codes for CASSYSSSVDTGELFF.

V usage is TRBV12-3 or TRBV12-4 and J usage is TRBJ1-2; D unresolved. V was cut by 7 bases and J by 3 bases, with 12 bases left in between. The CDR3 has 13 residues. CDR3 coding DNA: TGTGCCAGCACCCTTCCGTGGTACTATGGCTACACCTTC. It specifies CASTLPWYYGYTF.